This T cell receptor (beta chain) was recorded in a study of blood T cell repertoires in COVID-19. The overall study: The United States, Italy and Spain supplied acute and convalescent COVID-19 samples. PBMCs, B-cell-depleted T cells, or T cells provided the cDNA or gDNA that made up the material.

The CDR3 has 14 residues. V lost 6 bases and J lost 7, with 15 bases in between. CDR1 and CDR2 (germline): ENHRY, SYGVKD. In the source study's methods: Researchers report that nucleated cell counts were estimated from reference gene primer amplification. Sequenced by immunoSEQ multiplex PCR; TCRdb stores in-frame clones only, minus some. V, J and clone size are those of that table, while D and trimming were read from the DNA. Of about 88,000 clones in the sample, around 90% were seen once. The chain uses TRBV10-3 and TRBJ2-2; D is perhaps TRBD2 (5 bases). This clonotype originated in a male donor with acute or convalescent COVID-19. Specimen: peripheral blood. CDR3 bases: TGTGCCATCAGCCCGGGATCTGAGGGCGGGGAGCTGTTTTTT. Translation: CAISPGSEGGELFF.